The clone carrying this TCR beta chain turned up a few times. Per germline, CDR1 LNHDA and CDR2 SQIVND (reference sequence). The CDR3 extends over 14 amino acids. V lost 4 bases and J lost 4, with 13 bases in between. Extraction and reverse transcription of RNA yielded cDNA as the sequencing template. Sequenced by immunoSEQ multiplex PCR; TCRdb stores in-frame clones only, minus some. In the table there are 10,000 or so clones, 59% of which are singletons. The source of the sample is a study of CD8+ T cells in alopecia areata. Patients with alopecia areata provided lesional scalp punch biopsies as well as peripheral blood.

Sequenced here: skin, sampled at week 0. The clonotype was recovered from a human donor with alopecia areata. The chain carries TRBV19 and TRBJ1-1; TRBD1 is a possible D gene (6 bases). CDR3 region: CASSTLGASTEAFF. CDR3 in DNA: TGTGCCAGTAGTACGCTGGGGGCTTCCACTGAAGCTTTCTTT. Full variable domain (outside the CDR3, taken from reference TRBV19 and TRBJ1-1): DGGITQSPKYLFRKEGQNVTLSCEQNLNHDAMYWYRQDPGQGLRLIYYSQIVNDFQKGDIAEGYSVSREKKESFPLTVTSAQKNPTAFYLCASSTLGASTEAFFGQGTRLTVV.